This TCR beta chain was recovered during a study of Ad26.COV2.S vaccination and SARS-CoV-2 variants. The study, taken as a whole, reports: Total T cell responses, in the TCR breadth and depth analyses, may have been underestimated.

A note on this clone: Its antigen is as yet unknown.

V shed 5 bases and J shed 9 bases, with 14 bases lying between them. There are 12 residues in the CDR3. The table came from immunoSEQ multiplex PCR; TCRdb's copy has only in-frame clones and leaves some out. The data show fewer than 400,000 clones, with approximately 80% seen just once and 2.1% held by the top ten. The treatment denotes: 15 to 20 received Ad26.COV2.S at low or high dose, single or two shots; about 5 received placebo; per-sample allocation not given. It was on day 63 after the first vaccine or placebo injection that samples were taken. This adult donor, from Boston, was 18-55 years old.

The chain uses TRBV12-3 or TRBV12-4 and TRBJ2-7; unclear D gene. Sequences were derived from peripheral blood, sampled in a trial of Ad26.COV2.S vaccine versus placebo. This TCR was recovered from a person between 18 and 60 years old who received the Ad26.COV2.S COVID-19 vaccine or a placebo. CDR3 sequence: CASSGPNSRQYF. CDR3 DNA: TGTGCCAGCAGTGGCCCCAATTCAAGGCAGTACTTC.